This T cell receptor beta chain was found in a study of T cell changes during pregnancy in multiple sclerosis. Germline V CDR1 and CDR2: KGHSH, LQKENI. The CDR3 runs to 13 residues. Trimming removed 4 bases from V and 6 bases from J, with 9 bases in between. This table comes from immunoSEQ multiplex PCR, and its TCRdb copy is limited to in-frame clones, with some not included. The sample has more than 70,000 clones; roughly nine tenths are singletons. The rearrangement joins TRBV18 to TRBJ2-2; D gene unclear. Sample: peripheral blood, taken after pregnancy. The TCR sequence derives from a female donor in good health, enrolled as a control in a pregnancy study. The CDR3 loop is CASSQEVAGELFF. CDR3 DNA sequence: TGTGCCAGCTCACAAGAGGTTGCCGGGGAGCTGTTTTTT.